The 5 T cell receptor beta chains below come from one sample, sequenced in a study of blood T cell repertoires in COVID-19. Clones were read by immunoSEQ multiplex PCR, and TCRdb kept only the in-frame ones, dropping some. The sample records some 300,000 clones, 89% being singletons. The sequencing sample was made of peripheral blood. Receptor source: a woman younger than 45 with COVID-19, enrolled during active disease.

The CDR3 loop reads CACPGTGKEKLFF. DNA for the CDR3: TGTGCCTGCCCCGGGACAGGGAAAGAAAAACTGTTTTTT. The V call is TRBV30, the J call TRBJ1-4; 9 nucleotides match TRBD1. The length of the CDR3 is 13 residues. Germline CDR1 GTSNPN, CDR2 SVGIG (reference sequence). V gave up 6 bases and J gave up 8 bases; unmatched junction bases: 7. Supplemented by reference TRBV30 and TRBJ1-4, the full variable domain reads SQTIHQWPATLVQPVGSPLSLECTVEGTSNPNLYWYRQAAGRGLQLLFYSVGIGQISSEVPQNLSASRPQDRQFILSSKKLLLSDSGFYLCACPGTGKEKLFFGSGTQLSVL.

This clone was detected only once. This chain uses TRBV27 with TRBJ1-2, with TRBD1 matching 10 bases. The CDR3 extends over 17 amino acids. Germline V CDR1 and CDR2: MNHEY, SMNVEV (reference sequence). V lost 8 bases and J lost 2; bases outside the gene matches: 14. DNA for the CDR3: TGTGCCAGCCCCTCTCCGGGACAGGGGAAGAGAAACTATGGCTACACCTTC. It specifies CASPSPGQGKRNYGYTF.

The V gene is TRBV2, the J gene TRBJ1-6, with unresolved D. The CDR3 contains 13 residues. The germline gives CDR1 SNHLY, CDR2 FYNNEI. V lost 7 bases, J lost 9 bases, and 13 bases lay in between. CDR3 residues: CASMGTLGSPLHF. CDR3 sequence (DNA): TGTGCCAGCATGGGCACCTTGGGTTCACCCCTCCACTTT.

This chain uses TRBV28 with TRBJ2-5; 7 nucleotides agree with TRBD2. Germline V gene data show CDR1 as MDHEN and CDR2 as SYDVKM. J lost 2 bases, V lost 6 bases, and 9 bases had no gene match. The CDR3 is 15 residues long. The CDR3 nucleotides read TGTGCCAGCAGGGGTGGGGCTAGCGGACAAGAGACCCAGTACTTC. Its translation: CASRGGASGQETQYF. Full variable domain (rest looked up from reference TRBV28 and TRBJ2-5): DVKVTQSSRYLVKRTGEKVFLECVQDMDHENMFWYRQDPGLGLRLIYFSYDVKMKEKGDIPEGYSVSREKKERFSLILESASTNQTSMYLCASRGGASGQETQYFGPGTRLLVL.

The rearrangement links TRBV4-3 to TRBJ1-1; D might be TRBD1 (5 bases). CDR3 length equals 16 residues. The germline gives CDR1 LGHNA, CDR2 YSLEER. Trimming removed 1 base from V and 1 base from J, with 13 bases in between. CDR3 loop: CASSQVWKGANTEAFF. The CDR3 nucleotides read TGCGCCAGCAGCCAAGTTTGGAAAGGGGCGAACACTGAAGCTTTCTTT.